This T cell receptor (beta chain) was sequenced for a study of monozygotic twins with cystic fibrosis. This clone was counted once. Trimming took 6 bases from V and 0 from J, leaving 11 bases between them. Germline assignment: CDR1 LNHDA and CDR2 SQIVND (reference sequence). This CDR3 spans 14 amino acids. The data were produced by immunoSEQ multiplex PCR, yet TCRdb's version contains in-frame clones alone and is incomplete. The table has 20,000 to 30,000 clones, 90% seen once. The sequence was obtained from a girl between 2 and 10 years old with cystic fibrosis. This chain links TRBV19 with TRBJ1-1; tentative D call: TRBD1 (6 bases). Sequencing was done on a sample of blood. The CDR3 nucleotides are TGTGCCAGTAGGTCAGGGGCCTTGAACACTGAAGCTTTCTTT. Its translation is CASRSGALNTEAFF.